This TCR beta chain was sequenced during a study of blood T cell repertoires in COVID-19 (dated by TCRdb to the early 2020s). For the study in its entirety: Samples from collaborators originated in the United States, Italy and Spain and spanned both the acute and convalescent phases of COVID-19. The prospective study material was composed of cDNA or gDNA derived from T cells, B-cell-depleted T cells, or PBMCs. Deeply sampled blood TCRbeta repertoires from subjects exposed to, actively infected with, or recovered from COVID-19 were included in the dataset. The repertoires were released in a freely available public database meant as a resource for research on the immune response to SARS-CoV-2. The samples were drawn from two sources: the first 160 participants of the ongoing ImmuneRACE study, and over 950 subjects contributed by 6 global collaborators. Sample metadata almost always included a de-identified subject ID, COVID-19 status, age in years and sex. Where available, HLA class I and class II types were obtained from metadata supplied by the sample provider rather than from assay-based typing.

The immunoSEQ Assay, a bias-controlled multiplex PCR, was used to amplify TCRbeta CDR3 regions from genomic DNA. From the authors' description of their analysis: The number of nucleated cells in each sample was estimated by amplification of reference gene primers within the assay. To quantify the absolute abundance of each unique TCRbeta CDR3 rearrangement, sequence reads were collapsed and filtered. For each sample, productive Simpson clonality was calculated by taking the square root of Simpson's diversity index across productive rearrangements. In TCRdb, the immuneACCESS table is reduced to in-frame sequences with V and J assigned. These tables do not hold every clone; where another copy was compared, an unresolved V gene accounts for under half, and the others remain unexplained. The DNA gave D and trimming, while V, J and clone size come from that table. Counted in this sample were about 150,000 clones; roughly nine tenths of them appeared once. The ten most abundant clones make up 13% of the sample.

At one collaborating source in Seattle, patients were enrolled during active infection and were followed longitudinally through the course of disease. Whole blood was collected in K2EDTA tubes by collaborating institutions according to the institutions' own protocols. Collaborator samples were shipped for TCRbeta analysis as frozen whole blood, isolated PBMCs, or DNA extracted from either sample type. As for this clone: The antigen it recognizes is unknown. No clone much larger than this one lies a single base away; base qualities are absent.

Beyond this particular receptor, the publication reports: Clinical and demographic metadata were provided uncurated, with the amount varying by source and participant.

From a lookup of the germline V gene, CDR1 and CDR2 are LGHNT and FRNRAP. The junction shows trimming of 1 base on V and 5 bases on J, plus 14 bases between the germline ends. The CDR3 measures 16 amino acids from cysteine to phenylalanine. The DNA shown is the 48-base CDR3, in frame from base 1. The sample consisted of peripheral blood. The chain employs TRBV12-5 and TRBJ2-2; the best D guess is TRBD2, with 5 bases matching. The clonotype comes from a man aged 18 to 29 with COVID-19, enrolled during active disease. The DNA reads as follows: TGTGCTAGTGGTTTGGAGCACGGGGAGCCTACCGGGGAGCTGTTTTTT. The translation is CASGLEHGEPTGELFF.